The entry that follows covers one TCR beta chain sequence. The CDR3 totals 15 residues. The entry originates in a study of blood T cells in healthy people across ages. PCR was performed a second time for roughly 7 to 11 cycles using a sample-barcoded 5' primer and a J-beta primer mix. Every single cDNA molecule received a tag from a template-switch adaptor with 12 random nucleotides. TCRdb ran MiXCR on the 5' RACE reads and lists one entry per CDR3 protein. Here the sample spans 800,000 or so distinct CDR3 sequences, 20% to 30% being singletons. The same sample was also studied in work on T cells of mothers and their children.

Source material: blood. The rearrangement links TRBV12-3 or TRBV12-4 to TRBJ2-1, with D possibly being TRBD1 or TRBD2 (5 bases each). The J call may be wrong; the DNA end is better matched by TRBJ2-5. The clonotype originates from a boy younger than 18 in good health. The CDR3 sequence is CASSIRDPGQETQYF. In nucleotides, the CDR3 is TGTGCCAGCAGTATCCGGGACCCGGGCCAAGAGACCCAGTACTTC.